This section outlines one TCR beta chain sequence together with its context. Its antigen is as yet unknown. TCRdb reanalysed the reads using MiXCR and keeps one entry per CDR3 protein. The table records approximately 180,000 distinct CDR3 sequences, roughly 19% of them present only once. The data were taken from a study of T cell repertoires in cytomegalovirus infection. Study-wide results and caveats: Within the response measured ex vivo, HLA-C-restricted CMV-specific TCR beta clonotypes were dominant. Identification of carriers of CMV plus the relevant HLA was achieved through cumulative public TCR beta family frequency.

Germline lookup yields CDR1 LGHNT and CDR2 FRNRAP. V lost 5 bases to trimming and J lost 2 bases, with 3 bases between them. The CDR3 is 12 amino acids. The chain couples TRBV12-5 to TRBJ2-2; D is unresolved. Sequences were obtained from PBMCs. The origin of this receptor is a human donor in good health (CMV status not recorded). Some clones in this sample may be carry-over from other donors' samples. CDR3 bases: TGTGCTAGTGGTATAAACACCGGGGAGCTGTTTTTT. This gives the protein CASGINTGELFF.